The 5 T cell receptor beta chains listed next were all sequenced from one sample in a study of beta chain features in type 1 diabetes. Study outcomes and limitations: TCRB CDR3 length was moderately but significantly reduced in all four CD4+ subsets of Type 1 diabetes patients.

Expressed TCRB transcripts got sequenced, as all isolated RNA was reverse transcribed. Clones were sequenced by immunoSEQ multiplex PCR, and TCRdb holds only the in-frame ones, with some missing. Among about 160,000 clones listed, 6.5% to 9.5% were seen once. These receptors lack a known antigen. What was sequenced was central memory CD4+ T cells from blood. These receptors all stem from a woman aged 40-49 years with type 1 diabetes.

This clone has ten or more counts. The rearrangement joins TRBV10-3 to TRBJ1-2; D is unresolved. This CDR3 contains 15 residues. V dropped 4 bases and J dropped 6 bases, with 18 bases sitting between them. CDR1 ENHRY and CDR2 SYGVKD come from the germline V gene. The CDR3 DNA sequence: TGTGCCATCAGTGGGAGGGCCCTGGAGGGTGATGGCTACACCTTC. This translates into CAISGRALEGDGYTF.

This clone was seen more than once but under ten times. The chain links TRBV27 to TRBJ2-5, with D unclear. The CDR3 contains 11 residues. V lost 6 bases and J 4 bases, leaving 6 bases between the germline ends. CDR1 is MNHEY and CDR2 is SMNVEV in the germline V gene (reference sequence). Here the CDR3 reads CASRQRETQYF. The DNA for the CDR3 is TGTGCCAGCAGACAGAGAGAGACCCAGTACTTC.

The genes are TRBV13 and TRBJ2-3, with D tentatively TRBD1 (6 bases). V was pared by 5 bases and J by 5 bases, with 17 bases between. The germline V gene has CDR1 PRHDT and CDR2 FYEKMQ (reference sequence). The CDR3 is 15 residues long. The CDR3 nucleotides are TGTGCCAGCAGCCAAAGCGCAGGGGCGGGAGATACGCAGTATTTT. The encoded protein is CASSQSAGAGDTQYF. Complete variable domain (other parts from reference TRBV13 and TRBJ2-3): AAGVIQSPRHLIKEKRETATLKCYPIPRHDTVYWYQQGPGQDPQFLISFYEKMQSDKGSIPDRFSAQQFSDYHSELNMSSLELGDSALYFCASSQSAGAGDTQYFGPGTRLTVL.

V and J are TRBV5-4 and TRBJ2-3; TRBD2 might be the D (5 bases). The germline V and J ends were trimmed by 4 bases and 13 bases, with 16 bases remaining between them. Germline CDR1 reads SGHNT; CDR2 reads YYREEE (reference sequence). The CDR3 covers 12 residues. The CDR3 nucleotides are TGTGCCAGCAGCGGGAGCCCGGCGGAGGAGTATTTT. As protein: CASSGSPAEEYF.

The chain combines TRBV2 with TRBJ1-3; TRBD1 agrees at 7 bases. This CDR3 region has 13 residues. Germline trimming cut 11 bases from V and 2 bases from J; bases unmatched to any gene: 6. The germline V gene has CDR1 SNHLY and CDR2 FYNNEI. The CDR3 region has the DNA TGTGCCGGGGTAGACAGGGCTGGAAACACCATATATTTT. It codes for CAGVDRAGNTIYF.